Listed here are 14 T cell receptor beta chains from one sample, sequenced in a study of response to subunit inactivated influenza vaccine. TCRdb recomputed calls from the RT-PCR reads with MiXCR, one row per CDR3 protein. This table holds approximately 500,000 distinct CDR3 sequences, over 10% found once. Sequences were derived from PBMCs from blood, sampled roughly 47 days after vaccination. The receptor set was obtained from a man in his forties or fifties who received an inactivated influenza vaccine.

J is TRBJ1-2 and V is TRBV4-2; D is ambiguous. V lost 0 bases and J lost 8, with 19 bases in between. The CDR3 loop spans 16 amino acids. Germline CDR1 LGHNA, CDR2 YNFKEQ. The CDR3 region is CASSQELGSLLGGYTF. Here the CDR3 DNA reads TGTGCCAGCAGCCAAGAGTTGGGGAGTCTTTTGGGGGGCTACACCTTC.

V usage is TRBV12-3 or TRBV12-4 and J usage is TRBJ1-5; TRBD1 aligns across 7 bases. V lost 2 bases and J lost 1; bases outside the gene matches: 2. This CDR3 is built from 15 residues. The CDR3 DNA reads TGTGCCAGCAGTTTACAGGGGGTAAGCAATCAGCCCCAGCATTTT. Translating it yields CASSLQGVSNQPQHF.

The CDR3 DNA is TGCGCCAGCAGCTTGGAATGGGTTAATCCCTATAATTCACCCCTCCACTTT. This translates into CASSLEWVNPYNSPLHF. This rearrangement joins TRBV5-1 to TRBJ1-6, with no clear D. Between the trimmed V and J ends, which lost 0 bases and 2 bases, there was a span of 12 bases. CDR3 size: 17 residues. Germline CDR1 reads SGHRS; CDR2 reads YFSETQ.

V and J are TRBV28 and TRBJ2-1, with TRBD2 matching 14 bases. The CDR3 has 17 amino acids. CDR1 and CDR2 (germline): MDHEN, SYDVKM. Germline trimming cut 5 bases from V and 7 bases from J; bases unmatched to any gene: 10. DNA of the CDR3: TGTGCCAGCAGTCCATACACCGGGACTAGCGGGAGAAATGAGCAGTTCTTC. It codes for CASSPYTGTSGRNEQFF.

The chain has TRBV5-1 and TRBJ2-1, with 7 bases that match TRBD2. Trimming removed 4 bases from V and 4 bases from J; junction bases left unmatched: 8. The V gene's germline CDR1 is SGHRS and CDR2 YFSETQ. The CDR3 covers 15 residues. The CDR3 here is CASSLLGEGYNEQFF. The CDR3 DNA follows: TGCGCCAGCAGCCTCTTGGGGGAGGGGTACAATGAGCAGTTCTTC.

This clonotype has ten or more counts. The chain combines TRBV12-3 or TRBV12-4 with TRBJ2-1; D gene unclear. This CDR3 region has 13 residues. V shed 6 bases and J shed 12 bases, with 18 bases lying between them. The DNA for the CDR3 is TGTGCCAGCAGAACCCCGACCGACCGTGCGCAGTTCTTC. As protein: CASRTPTDRAQFF.

A few counts support this clonotype. The chain combines TRBV2 with TRBJ2-7; TRBD2 matches at 8 bases. The CDR3 is 16 residues long. V lost 5 bases to trimming and J lost 1 base; unmatched junction nucleotides: 10. CDR1 SNHLY and CDR2 FYNNEI come from the germline V gene. The chain's CDR3 is CASSYPPGLGSYEQYF. For the CDR3, the DNA is TGTGCCAGCAGTTATCCTCCGGGACTAGGGTCCTACGAGCAGTACTTC.

This chain connects TRBV18 to TRBJ2-1; D ambiguous. The ends were cut back, 3 bases at V and 5 bases at J, with 14 bases in the middle. From germline, CDR1 is KGHSH and CDR2 LQKENI. The CDR3 loop spans 15 amino acids. The CDR3 spells CASSPTNNRDNEQFF. The CDR3 region has the DNA TGTGCCAGCTCACCCACAAACAACCGGGACAATGAGCAGTTCTTC.

This clonotype was counted a few times. The chain uses TRBV10-3 and TRBJ2-2, with TRBD2 matching 8 bases. Germline CDR1 reads ENHRY; CDR2 reads SYGVKD. This CDR3 is 14 amino acids long. V was clipped by 9 bases and J by 5 bases; unmatched bases: 8. The CDR3 region has the DNA TGTGCCATATCGGGACTAGGGAGGACCGGGGAGCTGTTTTTT. Protein: CAISGLGRTGELFF.

This chain connects TRBV5-6 to TRBJ2-1, with a tentative D call TRBD2 (6 bases). Trimming removed 4 bases from V and 12 bases from J, with 14 bases in between. This CDR3 has 12 amino acids. Per germline, CDR1 SGHDT and CDR2 YYEEEE. The CDR3 here is CASSMGLNVQFF. The CDR3 nucleotides are TGTGCCAGCAGCATGGGACTTAACGTGCAGTTCTTC.

The CDR3 region has the DNA TGTGCCAGCAGTCTCACAGGGGACTCGAACACCGGGGAGCTGTTTTTT. It is translated as CASSLTGDSNTGELFF. V is TRBV2 and J is TRBJ2-2, with D possibly TRBD1 on 7 matching bases. The germline gives CDR1 SNHLY, CDR2 FYNNEI. The CDR3 is 16 amino acids. Trimming shortened V by 5 bases and J by 0 bases, and 13 bases separated the two germline ends.

This clonotype was detected ten times or more. An end of the junction does not agree with germline; a read error may underlie this. The chain employs TRBV7-8 and TRBJ2-7, with D possibly TRBD2 on 6 matching bases. The CDR3 sequence is 17 residues long. Per germline, CDR1 SGHVS and CDR2 FQNEAQ. The CDR3 sequence is CASSLAHDSRGSYEQYF. The CDR3 bases are TGTGCCAGCAGCCTAGCCCATGACTCCCGGGGGTCCTACGAGCAGTACTTC. Full variable domain (rest looked up from reference TRBV7-8 and TRBJ2-7): GAGVSQSPRYKVAKRGQDVALRCDPISGHVSLFWYQQALGQGPEFLTYFQNEAQLDKSGLPSDRFFAERPEGSVSTLKIQRTQQEDSAVYLCASSLAHDSRGSYEQYFGPGTRLTVT.

The gene calls are TRBV7-9 and TRBJ2-1; 8 nucleotides match TRBD2. With V trimmed by 3 bases and J by 4 bases, 8 bases remained unmatched. This CDR3 is 16 amino acids long. Germline CDR1 SEHNR, CDR2 FQNEAQ (reference sequence). The CDR3 DNA reads TGTGCCAGCAGCTTGATCAGCGGGGGCCGATACAATGAGCAGTTCTTC. Its translation: CASSLISGGRYNEQFF.

The gene calls are TRBV6-2 or TRBV6-3 and TRBJ1-5, with 7 positions matching TRBD1. V shed 0 bases, J shed 0 bases, and the junction held 5 bases outside the gene matches. CDR1 MNHEY and CDR2 SVGEGT come from the germline V gene. This CDR3 region has 17 residues. CDR3 sequence (DNA): TGTGCCAGCAGTTACTCGGCAGGGGGATATAGCAATCAGCCCCAGCATTTT. Translating it yields CASSYSAGGYSNQPQHF.